A single sample is the source of the 20 T cell receptor beta chains below, sequenced in a study of blood T cell repertoires in COVID-19. Data came from immunoSEQ multiplex PCR; TCRdb stores just in-frame clones and leaves some out. The repertoire includes some 180,000 clones, around 88% of them detected once, and around 19% sits in the top ten. Sequenced sample: peripheral blood. Receptors originate from a woman between 65 and 79 years old who had recovered from COVID-19.

This clone was picked up one time. This chain joins TRBV6-1 and TRBJ2-7, with TRBD2 matching over 13 bases. J lost 1 base, V lost 0 bases, and 0 bases had no gene match. This CDR3 has 16 amino acids. Germline assignment: CDR1 MNHNS and CDR2 SASEGT. CDR3 DNA sequence: TGTGCCAGCAGTGAAGCGACTAGCGGGAGGTCCTACGAGCAGTACTTC. Translating it yields CASSEATSGRSYEQYF.

A single count supports this clone. The chain joins TRBV18 to TRBJ2-3; weak D call: TRBD1 (6 bases). Between the trimmed V and J ends, which lost 6 bases and 2 bases, there was a span of 12 bases. Germline loops: CDR1 KGHSH, CDR2 LQKENI. The CDR3 has 14 residues. The DNA of the CDR3 is TGTGCCAGCTCTCCAGGGGCCCCCACAGATACGCAGTATTTT. Translation gives CASSPGAPTDTQYF.

The chain has TRBV5-4 and TRBJ1-3, with 7 nucleotides matching TRBD1. CDR3 size: 16 residues. The ends lost 0 bases at V and 3 bases at J; junction bases unmatched: 6. Germline V gene sequence: CDR1 SGHNT, CDR2 YYREEE (reference sequence). The DNA for the CDR3 is TGTGCCAGCAGCTTGGTACCAGGGGGAAATGGAAACACCATATATTTT. Residues: CASSLVPGGNGNTIYF.

The V call is TRBV3-1 (or the pseudogene TRBV3-2), the J call TRBJ1-1; D is possibly TRBD1 (5 bases). This CDR3 is 13 amino acids long. Trimming took 0 bases from V and 10 from J, leaving 12 bases between them. In germline, CDR1 is LGHDT, CDR2 YNNKEL (reference sequence). The CDR3 is CASSQDWEGTAFF. The CDR3 DNA is TGTGCCAGCAGCCAAGATTGGGAGGGGACAGCTTTCTTT.

The gene calls are TRBV6-2 or TRBV6-3 and TRBJ2-7, with D possibly TRBD2 on 5 matching bases. Germline V CDR1 and CDR2: MNHEY, SVGEGT. V was shortened by 5 bases and J by 9 bases, with 14 bases between the two germline ends. CDR3 length: 12 amino acids. The CDR3 DNA reads as TGTGCCAGCAGTCCCGGACTCGCCCGGCAGTACTTC. It yields the protein CASSPGLARQYF.

The chain uses TRBV7-3 and TRBJ2-3; 9 bases line up with TRBD2. From germline, CDR1 is SGHTA and CDR2 FQGTGA. The ends lost 5 bases at V and 5 bases at J; junction bases unmatched: 14. CDR3 length: 17 amino acids. Written as DNA, the CDR3 is TGTGCCAGCAGCCCCGTGGGGGTAGCGGGAGTCGGAGATACGCAGTATTTT. Translated: CASSPVGVAGVGDTQYF.

This chain joins TRBV27 and TRBJ2-5; 7 bases match TRBD1. CDR3 size: 14 residues. V was clipped by 3 bases and J by 13 bases; unmatched bases: 14. Germline CDR1 is MNHEY and CDR2 is SMNVEV (reference sequence). The CDR3 loop reads CASSLGQLDPAPYF. The CDR3, as DNA: TGTGCCAGCAGTTTGGGACAGTTAGACCCGGCGCCGTACTTC.

This clone was seen once. The gene calls are TRBV3-1 (or the pseudogene TRBV3-2) and TRBJ1-2; D not certain. Looked up from germline, CDR1 is LGHDT and CDR2 is YNNKEL (reference sequence). V was trimmed by 4 bases and J by 8 bases, leaving 14 bases between them. There are 13 residues in the CDR3. In nucleotides, the CDR3 is TGTGCCAGCAGCCCTCACAGTCCGGGGGGCTACACCTTC. Residues: CASSPHSPGGYTF.

V and J are TRBV9 and TRBJ2-3, with 8 bases aligning to TRBD1. This CDR3 comprises 21 residues. With V trimmed by 4 bases and J by 2 bases, 24 bases remained unmatched. Looked up from germline, CDR1 is SGDLS and CDR2 is YYNGEE. This chain's CDR3 is CASSSLRDRPYPVGLTDTQYF. Here the CDR3 DNA reads TGTGCCAGCAGCTCCCTCCGGGACAGGCCTTACCCGGTGGGTCTCACAGATACGCAGTATTTT.

This chain uses TRBV5-1 with TRBJ1-1; maybe TRBD1 (6 bases). V lost 0 bases to trimming and J lost 1 base, with 16 bases between them. CDR1 is SGHRS and CDR2 is YFSETQ in the germline V gene. This CDR3 comprises 17 residues. For the CDR3, the DNA is TGCGCCAGCAGCTTGGCCTATGGAACAGGGCGGAACACTGAAGCTTTCTTT. It codes for CASSLAYGTGRNTEAFF.

The V and J genes are TRBV6-5 and TRBJ2-1; no reliable D call. The CDR3 has 13 residues. Trimming took off 7 bases at V and 4 bases at J, with 11 bases between the two ends. The germline V gene encodes CDR1 MNHEY and CDR2 SVGAGI. The DNA for the CDR3 is TGTGCCAGCACCCCCCAGAAGTACAATGAGCAGTTCTTC. Protein sequence: CASTPQKYNEQFF.

The chain couples TRBV5-4 to TRBJ1-1; D call uncertain. The V gene's germline CDR1 is SGHNT and CDR2 YYREEE (reference sequence). The CDR3 totals 12 residues. Deletions cut 3 bases from V and 3 bases from J, with 6 bases between. DNA for the CDR3: TGTGCCAGCAGCTGGGAGGACACTGAAGCTTTCTTT. Translated, it gives CASSWEDTEAFF.

This clone was seen just once. The J gene is TRBJ2-4, the V gene TRBV18, with TRBD2 as a possible D gene (6 bases). The CDR3 is made up of 16 amino acids. In germline, CDR1 is KGHSH, CDR2 LQKENI. Deletions cut 3 bases from V and 3 bases from J, with 15 bases between. The CDR3 is CASSPPGSQRKNIQYF. The CDR3, as DNA: TGTGCCAGCTCACCCCCCGGGAGTCAGCGCAAAAACATTCAGTACTTC.

The chain is built from TRBV7-9 and TRBJ2-7; 7 positions agree with TRBD1. Germline values: CDR1 SEHNR, CDR2 FQNEAQ (reference sequence). The CDR3 extends over 15 amino acids. Losses at the gene ends were 1 base for V and 2 bases for J; bases not matched to a gene: 5. The CDR3: CASSLGSTGAYEQYF. CDR3 sequence (DNA): TGTGCCAGCAGCTTAGGGAGCACAGGGGCCTACGAGCAGTACTTC.

This sequence joins TRBV18 and TRBJ1-6, with D tentatively TRBD1 (6 bases). The V end lost 2 bases, the J end lost 5 bases, and 13 bases lay between the germline ends. The germline V gene has CDR1 KGHSH and CDR2 LQKENI. This CDR3 spans 16 amino acids. The CDR3 DNA reads as TGTGCCAGCTCACCAGGGGGGGCACGGGATAATTCACCCCTCCACTTT. This codes for CASSPGGARDNSPLHF.

This clone was recorded only once. The chain carries TRBV24-1 and TRBJ2-3; 7 nucleotides agree with TRBD1. The J segment lost 2 bases and the V segment lost 4 bases, leaving 5 bases of the junction unmatched. Germline CDR1 KGHDR, CDR2 SFDVKD. This CDR3 spans 15 amino acids. DNA for the CDR3: TGTGCCACCAGTGACCGGGGACAGCCCACAGATACGCAGTATTTT. It codes for CATSDRGQPTDTQYF.

The CDR3 loop reads CASTSSARRKSYEQYF. The DNA of the CDR3 is TGTGCCAGCACCTCATCGGCTAGGCGAAAATCCTACGAGCAGTACTTC. The V call is TRBV18, the J call TRBJ2-7; D gene unclear. CDR3 size: 16 residues. The ends were cut back, 8 bases at V and 1 base at J, with 21 bases in the middle. CDR1 and CDR2 from the germline V gene are KGHSH and LQKENI.

The chain joins TRBV27 to TRBJ2-3, with 7 bases fitting TRBD2. The CDR3 has 16 residues. The germline gives CDR1 MNHEY, CDR2 SMNVEV (reference sequence). After removal of 3 bases from V and 3 bases from J, the junction contained 9 bases not matched to a gene. For the CDR3, the DNA is TGTGCCAGCAGTTTTGGGAGGGGACTTATTACAGATACGCAGTATTTT. Protein sequence: CASSFGRGLITDTQYF.

The chain is built from TRBV7-3 and TRBJ2-2; 8 bases match TRBD2. Per germline, CDR1 SGHTA and CDR2 FQGTGA. The V segment lost 1 base and the J segment 3 bases; nucleotides outside the gene matches: 10. The CDR3 consists of 18 residues. The chain's CDR3 is CASSLMLAGFQDTGELFF. The CDR3, as DNA: TGTGCCAGCAGCTTAATGCTAGCGGGTTTTCAGGACACCGGGGAGCTGTTTTTT.

The rearrangement links TRBV4-3 to TRBJ2-7; D possibly corresponds to TRBD1 (6 bases). The CDR3 spans 13 residues. The germline V gene encodes CDR1 LGHNA and CDR2 YSLEER. With 4 bases removed from V and 3 bases from J, the gap between germline ends came to 10 bases. The CDR3 loop is CASSRDTDYEQYF. CDR3 sequence (DNA): TGCGCCAGCAGCCGGGACACAGACTACGAGCAGTACTTC.